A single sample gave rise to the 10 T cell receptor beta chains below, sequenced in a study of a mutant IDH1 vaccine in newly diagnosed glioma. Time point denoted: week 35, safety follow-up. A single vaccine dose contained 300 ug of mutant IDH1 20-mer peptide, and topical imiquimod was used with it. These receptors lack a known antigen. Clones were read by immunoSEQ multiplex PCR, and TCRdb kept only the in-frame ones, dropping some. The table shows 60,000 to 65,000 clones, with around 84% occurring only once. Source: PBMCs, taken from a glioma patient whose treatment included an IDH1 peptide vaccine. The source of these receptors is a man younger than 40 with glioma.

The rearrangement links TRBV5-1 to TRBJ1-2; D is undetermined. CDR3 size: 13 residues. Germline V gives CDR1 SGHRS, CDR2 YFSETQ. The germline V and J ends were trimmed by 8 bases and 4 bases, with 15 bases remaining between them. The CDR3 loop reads CASEGLPGYGYTF. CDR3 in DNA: TGCGCCAGTGAGGGCCTCCCAGGCTATGGCTACACCTTC.

The CDR3 DNA reads TGTGCCAGCAGCTGGGGAGACTACGAGCAGTACTTC. Protein: CASSWGDYEQYF. The genes are TRBV5-5 and TRBJ2-7, with D tentatively TRBD2 (5 bases). Germline V CDR1 and CDR2: SGHKS, YYEKEE (reference sequence). CDR3 length: 12 amino acids. The V end lost 3 bases, the J end lost 3 bases, and 7 bases lay between the germline ends.

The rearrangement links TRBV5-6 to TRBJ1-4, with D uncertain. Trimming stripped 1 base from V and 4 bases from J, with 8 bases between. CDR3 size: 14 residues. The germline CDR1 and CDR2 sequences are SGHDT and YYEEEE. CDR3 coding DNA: TGTGCCAGCAGCTTGCGGGGTATTAATGAAAAACTGTTTTTT. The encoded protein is CASSLRGINEKLFF.

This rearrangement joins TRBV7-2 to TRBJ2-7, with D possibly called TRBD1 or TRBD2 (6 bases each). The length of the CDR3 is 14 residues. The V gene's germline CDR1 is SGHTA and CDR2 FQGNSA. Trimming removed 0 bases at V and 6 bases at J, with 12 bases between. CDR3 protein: CASSLAGGPSEQYF. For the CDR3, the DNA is TGTGCCAGCAGCTTAGCGGGGGGCCCCTCCGAGCAGTACTTC. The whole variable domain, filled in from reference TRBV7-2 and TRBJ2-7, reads GAGVSQSPSNKVTEKGKDVELRCDPISGHTALYWYRQSLGQGLEFLIYFQGNSAPDKSGLPSDRFSAERTGGSVSTLTIQRTQQEDSAVYLCASSLAGGPSEQYFGPGTRLTVT.

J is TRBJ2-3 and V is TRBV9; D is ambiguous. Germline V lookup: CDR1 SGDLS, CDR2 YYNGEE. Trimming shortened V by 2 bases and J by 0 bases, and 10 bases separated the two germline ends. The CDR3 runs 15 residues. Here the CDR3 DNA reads TGTGCCAGCAGCGTGAGGAGTTCTAGCACAGATACGCAGTATTTT. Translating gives CASSVRSSSTDTQYF.

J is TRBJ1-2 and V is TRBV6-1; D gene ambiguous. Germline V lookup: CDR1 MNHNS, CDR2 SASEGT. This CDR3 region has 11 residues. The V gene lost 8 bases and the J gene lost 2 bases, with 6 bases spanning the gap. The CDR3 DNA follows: TGTGCCAGCGAGGTAAACTATGGCTACACCTTC. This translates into CASEVNYGYTF.

The CDR3 nucleotides read TGCAGCGTTTCGTCCTGGCCGCAGGAGACCCAGTACTTC. This encodes CSVSSWPQETQYF. This chain links TRBV29-1 with TRBJ2-5; D unresolved. This CDR3 has 13 amino acids. The V gene lost 5 bases and the J gene lost 5 bases, with 15 bases spanning the gap. Germline values: CDR1 SQVTM, CDR2 ANQGSEA.

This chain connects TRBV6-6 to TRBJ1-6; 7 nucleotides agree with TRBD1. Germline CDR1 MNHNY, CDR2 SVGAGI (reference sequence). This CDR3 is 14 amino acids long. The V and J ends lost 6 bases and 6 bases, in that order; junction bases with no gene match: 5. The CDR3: CASRAGTANSPLHF. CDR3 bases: TGTGCCAGCAGAGCCGGGACAGCTAATTCACCCCTCCACTTT.

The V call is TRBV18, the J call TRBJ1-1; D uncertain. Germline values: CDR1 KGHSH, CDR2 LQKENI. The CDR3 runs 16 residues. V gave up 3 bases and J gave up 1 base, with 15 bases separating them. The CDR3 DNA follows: TGTGCCAGCTCACCGACAACAAGATCAGAGAACACTGAAGCTTTCTTT. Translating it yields CASSPTTRSENTEAFF.

The CDR3 nucleotides read TGTGCCAGCAGTTACGGGGGGCTTTTATCCTATGGCTACACCTTC. Encoded protein: CASSYGGLLSYGYTF. The V gene is TRBV6-5, the J gene TRBJ1-2; tentatively, D is TRBD1 (6 bases). The V and J ends lost 2 bases and 4 bases respectively, with 14 bases between them. This CDR3 is built from 15 residues. Germline V CDR1 and CDR2: MNHEY, SVGAGI.